These T cell receptor beta chains were read from a single sample in a study of blood T cell repertoires in COVID-19. Repertoires were generated with immunoSEQ multiplex PCR, while TCRdb's copy carries only in-frame clones and drops some. The table records some 250,000 clones, about 73% of them present only once. Sequencing used peripheral blood. Every receptor here comes from a woman at least 80 years old with acute or convalescent COVID-19. Both conserved end residues are part of each CDR3. Where a row states a size, it is once, few, many or the class of an expanded clone; other rows omit it.

once,TRBJ2-7,TRBV6-5,CASRQATSGREVQYF
.,TRBJ2-6,TRBV4-3,CASSQVRSSGANVLTF
.,TRBJ2-3,TRBV2,CAAARLPADTQYF
few,TRBJ1-6,TRBV7-8,CASSSQGAVSPLHF
few,TRBJ1-4,TRBV7-2,CASSTTGTANEKLFF
.,TRBJ2-1,TRBV30,CAWSLDNLYNEQFF
once,TRBJ2-2,TRBV10-3,CAISESGGRITGELFF
.,TRBJ1-6,TRBV30,CAWRAGQGAWSPLHF
.,TRBJ1-2,TRBV25-1,CATDYGYTF
.,TRBJ1-1,TRBV29-1,CSVDRDYTEAFF
many,TRBJ1-3,TRBV11-2,CASSLAAGYSGNTIYF
.,TRBJ2-5,TRBV24-1,CATTIPDRGGGGETQYF
few,TRBJ2-7,TRBV6-5,CARTGQWETLYEQYF
.,TRBJ1-5,TRBV5-1,CASSLDGQGRNQPQHF
many,TRBJ2-5,TRBV18,CASSPGAGGETQYF
.,TRBJ1-1,TRBV7-2,CASSLARGLNTEAFF
.,TRBJ1-5,TRBV21-1,CASSPGGERNQPQHF
once,TRBJ2-3,TRBV7-9,CASSPGQGAGGITDTQYF
.,TRBJ2-3,TRBV13,CASSPPRGVQYF
.,TRBJ1-1,TRBV28,CASSWTLPGTGPISGTEAFF
.,TRBJ1-1,TRBV6-2/TRBV6-3,CASSYSEDRFFQNTEAFF
.,TRBJ1-1,TRBV5-1,CASSQQGWNTEAFF
.,TRBJ1-2,TRBV20-1,CSAWTGYGYTF
.,TRBJ2-1,TRBV5-4,CASSLPTLGQLSYNEQFF
.,TRBJ1-1,TRBV28,CASSLSMGTGNTEAFF
.,TRBJ2-3,TRBV10-3,CAIGLGGATDTQYF
.,TRBJ1-1,TRBV21-1,CATDPNRLNTEAFF
.,TRBJ2-1,TRBV19,CASSSRDRGRDEQFF
few,TRBJ2-1,TRBV6-5,CASSYMGLAGYNEQFF
.,TRBJ2-4,TRBV18,CASSRPSTVSKNIQYF
.,TRBJ1-1,TRBV2,CASRGGQGLAEAFF
.,TRBJ1-3,TRBV2,CASSTGQGRNTIYF
.,TRBJ2-3,TRBV12-3/TRBV12-4,CASRLAGTDTQYF
.,TRBJ2-1,TRBV5-4,CASSSRQGWNEQFF
.,TRBJ2-5,TRBV7-9,CASSLSGETQYF
.,TRBJ1-1,TRBV5-5,CASSLTGQTSTEAFF
.,TRBJ1-6,TRBV7-8,CASSPGQDNSPLHF
.,TRBJ1-1,TRBV3-1/TRBV3-2,CASSQGRTGRWNTEAFF
.,TRBJ2-5,TRBV9,CASSVGTSVETQYF
.,TRBJ2-5,TRBV19,CASGDRGRPETQYF
few,TRBJ1-2,TRBV7-3,CASSSHSVPGQGTYGYTF
few,TRBJ2-5,TRBV10-2,CASRSWTSGRVKQETQYF
.,TRBJ2-7,TRBV7-9,CASSITQGRGYEQYF